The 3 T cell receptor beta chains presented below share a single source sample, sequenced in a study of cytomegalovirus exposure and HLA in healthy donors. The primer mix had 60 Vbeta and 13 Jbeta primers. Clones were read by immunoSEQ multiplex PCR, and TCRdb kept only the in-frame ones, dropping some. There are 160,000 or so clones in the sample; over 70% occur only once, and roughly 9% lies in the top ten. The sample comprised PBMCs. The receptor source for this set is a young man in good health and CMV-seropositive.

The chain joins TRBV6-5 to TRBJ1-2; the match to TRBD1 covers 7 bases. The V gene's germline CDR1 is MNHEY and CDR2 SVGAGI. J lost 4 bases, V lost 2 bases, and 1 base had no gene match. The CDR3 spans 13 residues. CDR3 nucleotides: TGTGCCAGCAGTTACCAGGGGGGCTATGGCTACACCTTC. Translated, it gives CASSYQGGYGYTF.

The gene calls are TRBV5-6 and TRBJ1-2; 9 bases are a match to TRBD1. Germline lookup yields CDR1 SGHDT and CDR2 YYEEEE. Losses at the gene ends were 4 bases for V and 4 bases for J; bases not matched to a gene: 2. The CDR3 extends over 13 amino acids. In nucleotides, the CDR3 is TGTGCCAGCAGCAGGGGACAGGGCTATGGCTACACCTTC. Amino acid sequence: CASSRGQGYGYTF.

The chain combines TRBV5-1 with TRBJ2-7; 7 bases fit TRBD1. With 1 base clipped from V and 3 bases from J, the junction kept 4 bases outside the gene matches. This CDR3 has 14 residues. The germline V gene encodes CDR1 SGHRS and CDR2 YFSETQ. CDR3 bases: TGCGCCAGCAGCTTGTTCGACAGGGACTACGAGCAGTACTTC. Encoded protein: CASSLFDRDYEQYF. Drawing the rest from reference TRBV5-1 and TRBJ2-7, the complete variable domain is KAGVTQTPRYLIKTRGQQVTLSCSPISGHRSVSWYQQTPGQGLQFLFEYFSETQRNKGNFPGRFSGRQFSNSRSEMNVSTLELGDSALYLCASSLFDRDYEQYFGPGTRLTVT.